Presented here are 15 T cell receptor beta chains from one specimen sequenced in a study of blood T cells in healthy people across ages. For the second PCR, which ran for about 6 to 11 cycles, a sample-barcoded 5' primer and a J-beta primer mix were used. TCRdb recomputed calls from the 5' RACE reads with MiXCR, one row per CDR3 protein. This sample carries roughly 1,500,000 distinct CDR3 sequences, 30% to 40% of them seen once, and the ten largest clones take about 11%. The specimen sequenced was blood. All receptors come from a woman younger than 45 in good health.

Here the CDR3 DNA reads TGTGCCAGCAGTTTAGGCACTAGCGGGAGGGCAATACTGTTTTTT. It is translated as CASSLGTSGRAILFF. The chain recombines TRBV27 with TRBJ2-2; 13 bases are shared with TRBD2. Germline CDR1 reads MNHEY; CDR2 reads SMNVEV (reference sequence). Trimming removed 2 bases from V and 14 bases from J; junction bases left unmatched: 8. This CDR3 has 15 residues.

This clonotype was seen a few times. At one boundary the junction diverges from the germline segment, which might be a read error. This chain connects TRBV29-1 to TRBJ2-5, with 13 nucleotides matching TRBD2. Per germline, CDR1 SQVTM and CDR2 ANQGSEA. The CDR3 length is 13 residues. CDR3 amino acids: CSSRTSGGETRYF. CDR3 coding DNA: TGCAGCTCGAGGACTAGCGGGGGAGAGACCCGGTACTTC.

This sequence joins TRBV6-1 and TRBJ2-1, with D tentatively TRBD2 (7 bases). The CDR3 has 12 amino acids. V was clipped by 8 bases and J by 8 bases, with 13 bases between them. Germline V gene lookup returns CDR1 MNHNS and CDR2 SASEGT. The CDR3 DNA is TGTGCCAGCGGGGGGGCCATCTATGAGCAGTTCTTC. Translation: CASGGAIYEQFF.

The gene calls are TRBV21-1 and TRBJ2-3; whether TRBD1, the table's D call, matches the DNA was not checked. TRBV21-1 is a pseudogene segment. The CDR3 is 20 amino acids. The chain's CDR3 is CASTGGERQGPGVSTDTQYF. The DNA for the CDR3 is TGTGCCAGCACCGGTGGGGAGCGACAGGGACCGGGCGTAAGCACAGATACGCAGTATTTT.

The CDR3 region has the DNA TGTGCCAGCAGTGAAGCGTTTCGGGGACGGTTTGGCTACACCTTC. It translates to CASSEAFRGRFGYTF. V and J are TRBV6-1 and TRBJ1-2, with D tentatively TRBD1 (5 bases). This CDR3 is built from 15 residues. Per the germline V gene, CDR1 is MNHNS and CDR2 is SASEGT. The germline V and J ends were trimmed by 0 bases and 7 bases, with 15 bases remaining between them.

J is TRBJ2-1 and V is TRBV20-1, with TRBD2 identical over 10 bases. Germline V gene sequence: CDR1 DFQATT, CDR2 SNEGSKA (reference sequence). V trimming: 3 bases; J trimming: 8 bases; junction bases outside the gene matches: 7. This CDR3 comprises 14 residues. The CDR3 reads CSASRPSGSYEQFF. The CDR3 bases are TGCAGTGCTAGTCGGCCTAGCGGGAGCTATGAGCAGTTCTTC.

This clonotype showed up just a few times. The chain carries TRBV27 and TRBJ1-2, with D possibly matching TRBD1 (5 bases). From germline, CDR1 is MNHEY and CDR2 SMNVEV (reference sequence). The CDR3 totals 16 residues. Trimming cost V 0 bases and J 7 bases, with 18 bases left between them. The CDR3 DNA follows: TGTGCCAGCAGTTTATCCCGAACAGGAGTGTCGAGTGGCTACACCTTC. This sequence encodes CASSLSRTGVSSGYTF.

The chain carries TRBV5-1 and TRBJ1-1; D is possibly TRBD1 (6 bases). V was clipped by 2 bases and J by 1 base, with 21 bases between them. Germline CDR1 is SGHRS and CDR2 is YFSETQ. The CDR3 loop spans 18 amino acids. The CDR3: CASSFLGAGTRRNTEAFF. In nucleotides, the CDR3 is TGCGCCAGCAGCTTCTTGGGGGCAGGGACGCGAAGGAACACTGAAGCTTTCTTT.

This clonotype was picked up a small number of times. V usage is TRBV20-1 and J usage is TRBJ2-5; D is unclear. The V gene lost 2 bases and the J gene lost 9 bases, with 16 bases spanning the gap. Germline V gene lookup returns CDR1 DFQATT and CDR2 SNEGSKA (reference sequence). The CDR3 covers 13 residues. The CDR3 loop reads CSARHNLPPAQYF. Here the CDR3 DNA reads TGCAGTGCTAGACACAACCTCCCGCCGGCCCAGTACTTC.

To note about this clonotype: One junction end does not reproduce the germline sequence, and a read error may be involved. The CDR3 spells CSASMASGGASYNKQFF. The CDR3 DNA follows: TGCAGTGCTAGTATGGCTAGCGGGGGGGCTTCCTACAATAAGCAGTTCTTC. V gene TRBV20-1 combines with J gene TRBJ2-1; 12 bases are a match to TRBD2. Germline values: CDR1 DFQATT, CDR2 SNEGSKA (reference sequence). This CDR3 is 17 amino acids long.

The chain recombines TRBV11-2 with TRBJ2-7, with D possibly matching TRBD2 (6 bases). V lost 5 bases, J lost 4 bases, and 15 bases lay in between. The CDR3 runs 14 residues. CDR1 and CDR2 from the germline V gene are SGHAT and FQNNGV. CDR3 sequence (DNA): TGTGCCAGCAGCCACCGGGGGAGCAGGTACGAGCAGTACTTC. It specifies CASSHRGSRYEQYF.

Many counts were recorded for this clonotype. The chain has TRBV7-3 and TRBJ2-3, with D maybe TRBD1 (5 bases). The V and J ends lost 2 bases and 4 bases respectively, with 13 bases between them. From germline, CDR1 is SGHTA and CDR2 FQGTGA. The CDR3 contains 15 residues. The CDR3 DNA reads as TGTGCCAGCAGCTTAGAAAGGGGAATCCCAGATACGCAGTATTTT. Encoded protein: CASSLERGIPDTQYF.

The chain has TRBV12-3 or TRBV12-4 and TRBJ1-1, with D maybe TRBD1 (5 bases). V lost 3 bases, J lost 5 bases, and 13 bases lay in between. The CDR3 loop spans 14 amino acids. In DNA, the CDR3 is TGTGCCAGCAGTTTTACAACAGGCGGTACTGAAGCTTTCTTT. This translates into CASSFTTGGTEAFF.

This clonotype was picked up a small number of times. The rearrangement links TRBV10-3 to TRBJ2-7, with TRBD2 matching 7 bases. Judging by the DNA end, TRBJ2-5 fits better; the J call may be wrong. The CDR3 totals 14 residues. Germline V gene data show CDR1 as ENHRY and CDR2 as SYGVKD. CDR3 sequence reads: CAISGILASETQYF. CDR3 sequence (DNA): TGTGCCATCAGTGGGATACTAGCGTCGGAGACCCAGTACTTC.

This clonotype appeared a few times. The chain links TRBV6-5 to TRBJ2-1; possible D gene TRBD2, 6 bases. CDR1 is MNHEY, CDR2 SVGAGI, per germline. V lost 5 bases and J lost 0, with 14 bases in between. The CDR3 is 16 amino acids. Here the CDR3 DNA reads TGTGCCAGCAGTCCGTCCGGGAGCCGCTCCTACAATGAGCAGTTCTTC. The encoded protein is CASSPSGSRSYNEQFF.